These 13 T cell receptor beta chains were all obtained from the same sample, sequenced in a study of metastatic and nonmetastatic thyroid tumors. Every patient was untreated before thyroid surgery. TCRdb reanalyzed the PCR reads via MiXCR. The data show around 30,000 clones, around 16% seen once. Sequencing was carried out using blood. The receptors stem from a female donor with papillary thyroid cancer or a benign thyroid nodule (not recorded which). Some clones in this sample may be carry-over from other donors' samples.

In this sample, this clone turned up many times. The sample holds other DNA sequences that translate to the same CDR3. The rearrangement links TRBV20-1 to TRBJ2-4; 7 bases are shared with TRBD2. The CDR3 covers 17 residues. Germline V gene lookup returns CDR1 DFQATT and CDR2 SNEGSKA (reference sequence). Trimming cost V 3 bases and J 0 bases; bases outside gene matches: 11. CDR3 amino acids: CSARVVAGERAKNIQYF. The CDR3 coding sequence is TGCAGTGCTAGGGTAGTGGCGGGAGAGAGAGCCAAAAACATTCAGTACTTC.

This clone was recorded many times. The chain has TRBV10-2 and TRBJ2-7, with 14 bases identical to TRBD2. Trimming cost V 0 bases and J 6 bases; bases outside gene matches: 7. Germline CDR1 WSHSY, CDR2 SAAADI. The CDR3 is 17 residues long. The CDR3 loop is CASSESGLAGVDSEQYF. As DNA, the CDR3 is TGCGCCAGCAGTGAGTCGGGACTAGCGGGAGTGGATTCCGAGCAGTACTTC.

Of note for this clone: At one end the junction does not follow the germline gene, possibly because of a read error. The chain links TRBV27 to TRBJ2-6; D gene ambiguous. Germline CDR1 is MNHEY and CDR2 is SMNVEV (reference sequence). This CDR3 contains 18 residues. The CDR3 sequence is CSSSVHPLTGSGANVLTF. CDR3 bases: TGTTCCAGCAGTGTACACCCCCTCACGGGCTCTGGGGCCAACGTCCTGACTTTC.

The table lists this clone with a few counts. This may be a read error: a much more frequent sequence differs by one nucleotide. The gene calls are TRBV19 and TRBJ2-5; D call uncertain. Germline loops: CDR1 LNHDA, CDR2 SQIVND (reference sequence). Trimming removed 0 bases from V and 7 bases from J, with 12 bases in between. This CDR3 contains 14 residues. CDR3 DNA: TGTGCCAGTAGTATAGATGCATGGCCAGGGACCCAGTACTTC. Translation: CASSIDAWPGTQYF.

The chain employs TRBV30 and TRBJ2-2, with D unclear. This CDR3 has 14 residues. Germline CDR1 reads GTSNPN; CDR2 reads SVGIG (reference sequence). V was cut by 5 bases and J by 4 bases, with 14 bases left in between. CDR3 in amino acids: CAWSAGRTTGELFF. For the CDR3, the DNA is TGTGCCTGGTCAGCTGGGCGGACCACCGGGGAGCTGTTTTTT.

At least ten counts were recorded for this clone. Here the CDR3 reads CATSDPRRLYNEQFF. The CDR3 DNA is TGTGCCACCAGTGACCCAAGACGGTTGTACAATGAGCAGTTCTTC. The chain links TRBV24-1 to TRBJ2-1; no firm D call. V was trimmed by 4 bases and J by 4 bases, leaving 13 bases between them. The CDR3 is made up of 15 amino acids. Germline values: CDR1 KGHDR, CDR2 SFDVKD.

This clone was seen repeatedly, ten times or more. The gene calls are TRBV6-1 and TRBJ2-3, with D possibly matching TRBD2 (5 bases). This CDR3 has 13 amino acids. V shed 0 bases and J shed 6 bases, with 7 bases lying between them. The V gene's germline CDR1 is MNHNS and CDR2 SASEGT. In nucleotides, the CDR3 is TGTGCCAGCAGTGAAGCGGGAGATGATACGCAGTATTTT. It encodes CASSEAGDDTQYF.

This clone has at least ten counts. V usage is TRBV9 and J usage is TRBJ2-1; TRBD2 might be the D (6 bases). This CDR3 region has 16 residues. V was pared by 0 bases and J by 3 bases, with 13 bases between. Germline CDR1 is SGDLS and CDR2 is YYNGEE. CDR3 sequence (DNA): TGTGCCAGCAGCGTAGGTCGGGAGACCCACTACAATGAGCAGTTCTTC. Protein product: CASSVGRETHYNEQFF.

This clone was seen ten or more times. Other DNA sequences in this specimen translate into the identical CDR3. The chain recombines TRBV5-1 with TRBJ2-5; 13 bases agree with TRBD2. Looked up from germline, CDR1 is SGHRS and CDR2 is YFSETQ. V lost 3 bases to trimming and J lost 0 bases; unmatched junction nucleotides: 5. The CDR3 is 17 residues long. In nucleotides, the CDR3 is TGCGCCAGCAGCTCGGGACTAGCGGGACATTACCAAGAGACCCAGTACTTC. This gives the protein CASSSGLAGHYQETQYF.

In this sample, this clone turned up a few times. The chain links TRBV29-1 to TRBJ1-4; the D is unclear. The V gene lost 8 bases and the J gene lost 0 bases, with 10 bases spanning the gap. The CDR3 sequence is 13 residues long. Germline CDR1 SQVTM, CDR2 ANQGSEA. CDR3 sequence reads: CSNAAATNEKLFF. The CDR3 DNA reads as TGCAGCAACGCTGCAGCAACTAATGAAAAACTGTTTTTT. The variable domain in full, with the rest retrieved from reference TRBV29-1 and TRBJ1-4, is SAVISQKPSRDICQRGTSLTIQCQVDSQVTMMFWYRQQPGQSLTLIATANQGSEATYESGFVIDKFPISRPNLTFSTLTVSNMSPEDSSIYLCSNAAATNEKLFFGSGTQLSVL.

In this sample, this clone turned up a few times. The chain carries TRBV27 and TRBJ2-2; maybe TRBD2 (5 bases). The CDR3 contains 16 residues. The germline gives CDR1 MNHEY, CDR2 SMNVEV (reference sequence). V was trimmed by 4 bases and J by 2 bases, leaving 14 bases between them. The CDR3 is CASSWRVLQNTGELFF. The CDR3 nucleotides are TGTGCCAGCAGTTGGCGGGTACTGCAAAACACCGGGGAGCTGTTTTTT.

The V call is TRBV6-1, the J call TRBJ2-7; perhaps TRBD1 as D (5 bases). This CDR3 has 13 residues. V lost 8 bases and J 0 bases, leaving 11 bases between the germline ends. CDR1 is MNHNS and CDR2 is SASEGT in the germline V gene. CDR3 loop: CASGATPSYEQYF. CDR3 nucleotides: TGTGCCAGCGGGGCAACACCCTCCTACGAGCAGTACTTC.

In this sample, this clone turned up many times. The chain carries TRBV3-1 and TRBJ2-7, with D maybe TRBD2 (5 bases). Germline CDR1 reads LGHDT; CDR2 reads YNNKEL (reference sequence). The CDR3 sequence is 16 residues long. With 0 bases removed from V and 1 base from J, the gap between germline ends came to 13 bases. The CDR3 loop reads CASSQDLGRGSYEQYF. The CDR3 DNA sequence: TGTGCCAGCAGCCAAGATTTGGGGAGAGGATCCTACGAGCAGTACTTC.